The sequence of this T cell receptor beta chain was determined in a study of blood T cells in healthy people across ages. Together with a sample-barcoded 5' primer, a J-beta primer mix was included in a second PCR lasting about 6 to 11 cycles. TCRdb independently ran MiXCR on the 5' RACE reads; one entry per CDR3 protein. Of some 900,000 distinct CDR3 sequences in the sample, around 46% were seen once. Sample: blood. The receptor was derived from a man aged 25-45 years in good health.

CDR3 nucleotides: TGCGCTACTCGCTCAAGATCGGCGGCCCCTTTAGATACGCAGTATTTT. Protein sequence: CATRSRSAAPLDTQYF. The rearrangement joins TRBV4-1 to TRBJ2-3, with unresolved D. CDR3 length: 16 residues. Germline V CDR1 and CDR2: MGHRA, YSYEKL.